Below are 13 T cell receptor beta chains sequenced from a single sample in a study of technical replicates of blood from a handful of donors. Clones were sequenced by immunoSEQ multiplex PCR, and TCRdb holds only the in-frame ones, with some missing. The sample lists more than 90,000 clones; about 94% were seen once. Sample: T cells isolated from PBMCs. The receptors stem from a human donor in good health.

This CDR3 reads CATAGAKNIQYF. In nucleotides, the CDR3 is TGTGCCACCGCAGGGGCCAAAAACATTCAGTACTTC. This rearrangement joins TRBV19 to TRBJ2-4, with D maybe TRBD1 (5 bases). The germline CDR1 and CDR2 sequences are LNHDA and SQIVND (reference sequence). The CDR3 has 12 residues. V shed 10 bases and J shed 1 base, with 8 bases lying between them.

The chain couples TRBV7-9 to TRBJ2-2, with 10 bases fitting TRBD2. CDR1 and CDR2 from the germline V gene are SEHNR and FQNEAQ (reference sequence). This CDR3 is built from 18 residues. J lost 0 bases, V lost 2 bases, and 6 bases had no gene match. For the CDR3, the DNA is TGTGCCAGCAGCTTAAGGGCTAGCGGGGGCCCGAACACCGGGGAGCTGTTTTTT. Protein product: CASSLRASGGPNTGELFF.

The chain recombines TRBV28 with TRBJ2-5; D gene ambiguous. Trimming removed 7 bases from V and 5 bases from J, with 11 bases in between. The CDR3 consists of 12 residues. In germline, CDR1 is MDHEN, CDR2 SYDVKM. The chain's CDR3 is CASNHPGETQYF. The CDR3 DNA follows: TGTGCCAGCAATCATCCGGGTGAGACCCAGTACTTC. Full variable domain (rest looked up from reference TRBV28 and TRBJ2-5): DVKVTQSSRYLVKRTGEKVFLECVQDMDHENMFWYRQDPGLGLRLIYFSYDVKMKEKGDIPEGYSVSREKKERFSLILESASTNQTSMYLCASNHPGETQYFGPGTRLLVL.

The chain is built from TRBV9 and TRBJ1-1; a possible D gene is TRBD1 (5 bases). The V end was cut by 0 bases, the J end by 3 bases, with 9 bases between. The CDR3 sequence is 14 residues long. Per germline, CDR1 SGDLS and CDR2 YYNGEE. DNA for the CDR3: TGTGCCAGCAGCGTAGCCCAGGGCGACACTGAAGCTTTCTTT. Encoded protein: CASSVAQGDTEAFF.

Only one count was recorded for this clone. CDR3 region: CASSQAGGSYEQYF. CDR3 in DNA: TGCGCCAGCAGCCAGGCAGGTGGATCTTACGAGCAGTACTTC. The rearrangement joins TRBV4-1 to TRBJ2-7; D is uncertain. With 3 bases removed from V and 4 bases from J, the gap between germline ends came to 13 bases. Germline V gene lookup returns CDR1 MGHRA and CDR2 YSYEKL. The CDR3 consists of 14 residues.

This chain links TRBV25-1 with TRBJ1-6, with 7 positions matching TRBD1. CDR3 length: 13 residues. Germline lookup yields CDR1 MGHDK and CDR2 SYGVNS. The trim removed 5 bases at V and 10 bases at J, leaving 5 bases unmatched. The CDR3 DNA reads as TGTGCCAGCAGTCAGACAGGGACGTCACCCCTCCACTTT. Its translation: CASSQTGTSPLHF.

The chain has TRBV28 and TRBJ2-2; D remains ambiguous. Trimming shortened V by 5 bases and J by 4 bases, and 17 bases separated the two germline ends. CDR3 length equals 16 residues. Germline lookup yields CDR1 MDHEN and CDR2 SYDVKM. This CDR3 is CASSIPGPKSTGELFF. The CDR3 region has the DNA TGTGCCAGCAGTATACCGGGTCCCAAAAGCACCGGGGAGCTGTTTTTT.

The gene calls are TRBV19 and TRBJ1-4; D unresolved. Germline V gives CDR1 LNHDA, CDR2 SQIVND (reference sequence). V was pared by 0 bases and J by 8 bases, with 4 bases between. The CDR3 is made up of 12 amino acids. The CDR3 here is CASSIDQEKLFF. For the CDR3, the DNA is TGTGCCAGTAGTATAGATCAGGAAAAACTGTTTTTT.

J is TRBJ1-1 and V is TRBV5-1; D is ambiguous. V lost 3 bases and J lost 1, with 10 bases in between. Germline V gives CDR1 SGHRS, CDR2 YFSETQ. The CDR3 has 14 residues. CDR3 protein: CASSSFSSNTEAFF. CDR3 DNA sequence: TGCGCCAGCAGCTCGTTCTCCTCGAACACTGAAGCTTTCTTT.

The chain carries TRBV7-9 and TRBJ1-4, with TRBD1 matching 8 bases. J was trimmed by 8 bases and V by 2 bases; bases with no gene match: 7. This CDR3 is built from 15 residues. The germline V gene encodes CDR1 SEHNR and CDR2 FQNEAQ (reference sequence). CDR3 coding DNA: TGTGCCAGCAGCTTATTAGGACAGGGAGACGAAAAACTGTTTTTT. Protein product: CASSLLGQGDEKLFF.

The genes are TRBV6-1 and TRBJ2-3, with D unclear. Germline CDR1 reads MNHNS; CDR2 reads SASEGT. The V end lost 4 bases, the J end lost 3 bases, and 8 bases lay between the germline ends. CDR3 length equals 13 residues. CDR3 loop: CASSGQETDTQYF. The CDR3 bases are TGTGCCAGCAGTGGGCAGGAAACAGATACGCAGTATTTT.

The chain joins TRBV28 to TRBJ1-2, with D perhaps matching TRBD1 (5 bases). The CDR3 covers 13 residues. V lost 9 bases and J lost 4, with 15 bases in between. In germline, CDR1 is MDHEN, CDR2 SYDVKM. The CDR3, as DNA: TGTGCCAGTATTGAGGCGGGGGGCTATGGCTACACCTTC. It is translated as CASIEAGGYGYTF.

This clone was detected once. The rearrangement uses TRBV15 and TRBJ1-5; tentatively, D is TRBD1 (5 bases). The germline V gene encodes CDR1 LNHNV and CDR2 YYDKDF (reference sequence). V was cut by 0 bases and J by 4 bases, with 16 bases left in between. The CDR3 is 17 amino acids. Here the CDR3 DNA reads TGTGCCACCAGCAGAGATCTCTTGCAGGGAAGGAATCAGCCCCAGCATTTT. It codes for CATSRDLLQGRNQPQHF.